This T cell receptor beta chain comes out of a study of identical twins. Broader study findings: Low generation-probability sequences were in excess among twin-shared out-of-frame alpha sequences.

This clonotype was observed a few times. Its matching antigen is unknown. MiXCR, applied by TCRdb to the 5' RACE reads, yields one record per CDR3 protein. The table lists roughly 720,000 distinct CDR3 sequences, around a sixth of them singletons, with over 10% in the top ten. From germline, CDR1 is DFQATT and CDR2 SNEGSKA (reference sequence). The CDR3 extends over 15 amino acids. V was clipped by 2 bases and J by 2 bases; unmatched bases: 7. These records were also assigned to another study, of T cells expressing NK-cell markers. This second study says: According to the study, TCR beta repertoires originated from sorted CD3+CD56+NKG2C+, CD3+CD56+NKG2C- and CD3+CD56-NKG2C+ T cells. In several experiments, sorting was restricted to alpha-beta TCR T cells by an anti-gamma-delta TCR antibody.

Sequenced input: PBMCs. This chain connects TRBV20-1 to TRBJ2-3; TRBD2 aligns across 7 bases. The clonotype was recovered from a woman between 18 and 29 years old in good health. The CDR3 nucleotides are TGCAGTGCTAGAACATTCGGGACTACCACAGATACGCAGTATTTT. Protein sequence: CSARTFGTTTDTQYF.